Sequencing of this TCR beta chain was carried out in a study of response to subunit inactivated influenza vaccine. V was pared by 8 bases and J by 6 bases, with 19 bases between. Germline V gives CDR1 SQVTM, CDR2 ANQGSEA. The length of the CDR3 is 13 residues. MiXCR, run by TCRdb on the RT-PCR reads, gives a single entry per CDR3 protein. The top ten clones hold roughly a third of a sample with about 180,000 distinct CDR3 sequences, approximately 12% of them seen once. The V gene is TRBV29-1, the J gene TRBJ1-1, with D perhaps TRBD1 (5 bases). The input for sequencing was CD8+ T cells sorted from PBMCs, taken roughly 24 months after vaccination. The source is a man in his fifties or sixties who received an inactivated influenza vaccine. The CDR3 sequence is CSYQQVRAAEAFF. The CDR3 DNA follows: TGCAGCTATCAACAGGTCAGGGCGGCTGAAGCTTTCTTT.